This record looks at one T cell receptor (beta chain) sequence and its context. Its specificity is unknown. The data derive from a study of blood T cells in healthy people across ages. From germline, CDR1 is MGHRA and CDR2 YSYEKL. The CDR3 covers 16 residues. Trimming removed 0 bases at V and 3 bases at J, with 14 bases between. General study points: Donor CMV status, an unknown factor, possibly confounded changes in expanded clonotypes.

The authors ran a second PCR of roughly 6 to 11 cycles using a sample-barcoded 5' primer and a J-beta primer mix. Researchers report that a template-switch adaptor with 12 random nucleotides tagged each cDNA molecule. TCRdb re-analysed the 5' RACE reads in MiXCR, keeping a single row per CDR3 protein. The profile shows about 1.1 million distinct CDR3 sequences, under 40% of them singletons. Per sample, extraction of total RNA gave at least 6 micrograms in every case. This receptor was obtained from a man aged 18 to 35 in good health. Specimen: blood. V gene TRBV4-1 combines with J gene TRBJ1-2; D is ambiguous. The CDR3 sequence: CASSQDVVSQDYGYTF. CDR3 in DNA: TGCGCCAGCAGCCAAGATGTAGTCAGCCAAGACTATGGCTACACCTTC.